This TCR beta chain was identified in a study of memory B cells and T cells in multiple sclerosis (dated by TCRdb to 2016 to 2019). In terms of the full investigation: The study compared the TCR beta repertoires of autoproliferating peripheral T cells with those of brain lesion-infiltrating T cells in multiple sclerosis patients. TCR sequencing included two multiple sclerosis patients for whom either brain lesions at autopsy or brain-infiltrating cells from biopsy were available.

This clone occurred a few times. Its recognized antigen is unknown. One base away there is no much larger clone; base qualities are not given. The CDR3 numbers 15 residues from cysteine through phenylalanine. Only the CDR3 region is kept as DNA, spanning 45 bases read in frame from base 1. The germline V end is reduced by 7 bases and the J end by 4 bases; junction bases left unmatched: 10. Using the immunoSEQ Platform, TCRbeta CDR3 regions were amplified from extracted genomic DNA. Multiplex PCR, high-throughput sequencing and a vendor bioinformatics pipeline were brought together in the immunoSEQ assay. The original methods were these. After discarding non-productive sequences and any CDR3s under 4 amino acids in length, clonotype frequencies were recalculated for each sample. In immunoSEQ Analyzer 2.0, shared clonotypes were identified as those with identical CDR3 amino acid, V gene and J gene sequences. Repertoire overlap was normalized by dividing shared clonotype counts by the product of both clone-set sizes, scaled by 1000 into arbitrary units. What TCRdb holds here is the immuneACCESS table cut down to in-frame rearrangements. Part of the clones is not present; checked against another copy, under half of the missing clones reflect an unresolved V gene, and the others are unexplained. From that table come the V and J calls and clone size; the DNA was used to work out D and trimming. For this sample the table gives about 14,000 clones, of which roughly two thirds were detected only once. Around 2.5% of the sample lies in the top ten.

Broader findings and caveats from the paper: Clone-set sizes differed between compartments, which influenced counts of shared clonotypes and required normalization.

PBMCs were isolated by Ficoll density gradient centrifugation and cryopreserved before use. Recombination linked TRBV23-1 to TRBJ1-5; 7 bases in between match TRBD1. TRBV23-1 is identified as an open reading frame with a role that is uncertain. The TCR sequence derives from a human donor with multiple sclerosis. Sequenced material: memory (CD45RO+) CD4+ T cells from blood. The sample's cell subset or site label, in plain terms: CD45RO+ memory T cells sorted from peripheral blood. The nucleotide sequence is given as TGCGCCAGCACCGAGGACAGGCCTACTAATCAGCCCCAGCATTTT. The resulting protein is CASTEDRPTNQPQHF.